Following are 5 T cell receptor beta chains from one sample sequenced in a study of response to subunit inactivated influenza vaccine. One entry per CDR3 protein, called by TCRdb with MiXCR from the RT-PCR reads. The table lists approximately 530,000 distinct CDR3 sequences, 7.6% of them singletons. The sequencing used PBMCs from blood, collected around 2 years after vaccination. These receptors were taken from a man in his fifties or sixties who received an inactivated influenza vaccine.

In nucleotides, the CDR3 is TGTGCCAGCAGACCCCAAACCCCGGGACAGGGGGTTCCTAACTATGGCTACACCTTC. Residues: CASRPQTPGQGVPNYGYTF. V usage is TRBV6-1 and J usage is TRBJ1-2, with 11 bases matching TRBD1. The germline V gene has CDR1 MNHNS and CDR2 SASEGT. There are 19 residues in the CDR3. V shed 6 bases, J shed 0 bases, and the junction held 15 bases outside the gene matches.

This clonotype was picked up many times. V is TRBV20-1 and J is TRBJ2-2; D unclear. CDR3 length: 13 amino acids. The germline gives CDR1 DFQATT, CDR2 SNEGSKA (reference sequence). Trimming took off 3 bases at V and 2 bases at J, with 7 bases between the two ends. The CDR3 region has the DNA TGCAGTGCTAGGGGCCTTAACACCGGGGAGCTGTTTTTT. The encoded protein is CSARGLNTGELFF.

This clonotype was counted a few times. The chain carries TRBV15 and TRBJ2-7; D remains ambiguous. The ends were cut back, 0 bases at V and 4 bases at J, with 4 bases in the middle. Germline-derived CDR1 and CDR2 are LNHNV and YYDKDF (reference sequence). This CDR3 spans 12 amino acids. The CDR3 protein is CATSRDHYEQYF. CDR3 bases: TGTGCCACCAGCAGAGATCATTACGAGCAGTACTTC.

Notes on this clonotype: With a much larger clone just one base away, this may be a read error. The V gene is TRBV28, the J gene TRBJ1-5, with D tentatively TRBD1 (5 bases). The CDR3 totals 13 residues. The germline V gene encodes CDR1 MDHEN and CDR2 SYDVKM. The CDR3 DNA reads as TGTGCCAGCAGTTTGAATTCTAGACAGCCCCACCATTTT. Translation gives CASSLNSRQPHHF.

CDR3 coding DNA: TGCAGTGCTAGAGATCTCCGCGGGAGGCTTCTCAATGAGCAGTTCTTC. The encoded protein is CSARDLRGRLLNEQFF. The chain combines TRBV20-1 with TRBJ2-1; the match to TRBD2 covers 8 bases. V lost 0 bases and J lost 6; bases outside the gene matches: 10. The CDR3 is 16 residues long. Germline values: CDR1 DFQATT, CDR2 SNEGSKA (reference sequence).